This entry concerns a single T cell receptor beta chain. These data belong to a study of blood T cell repertoires in COVID-19. Background on the study: Samples came from the United States, Italy and Spain, spanning acute and convalescent COVID-19. Sources were T cells, B-cell-depleted T cells, or PBMCs; the material itself was cDNA or gDNA.

The CDR3 has 13 amino acids. V shed 4 bases, J shed 6 bases, and the junction held 6 bases outside the gene matches. Germline CDR1 reads SGHRS; CDR2 reads YFSETQ. In the original processing: Reference gene primers were amplified, and this amplification served to estimate nucleated cell counts. The method was immunoSEQ multiplex PCR; TCRdb's version includes in-frame clones alone and lacks a portion of them. Clonal size and the V and J genes are those of that table, whereas D and trimming came from the DNA. The sample holds approximately 47,000 clones; around 85% are singletons and the top ten take 5.9%.

The specimen was peripheral blood. The chain combines TRBV5-1 with TRBJ1-1; TRBD1 agrees at 7 bases. The sequence was obtained from an older woman with acute or convalescent COVID-19. The CDR3 is CASSLLGTAEAFF. The CDR3 DNA follows: TGCGCCAGCAGCCTCCTCGGGACAGCTGAAGCTTTCTTT.